What follows is one TCR beta chain and its context. The antigen is not known. Per germline, CDR1 LNHDA and CDR2 SQIVND (reference sequence). CDR3 size: 15 residues. Trimming left V 8 bases short and J 9 bases short, with 26 bases between. This sample is drawn from a study of blood T cells in healthy people across ages. Study-wide findings and caveats: Naive T cell percentage by flow cytometry tracked strongly with beta diversity.

Using a J-beta primer mix together with a sample-barcoded 5' primer, a second PCR was run for roughly 6 to 11 cycles. In TCRdb, the 5' RACE reads were re-called with MiXCR into one record per CDR3 protein. The sample includes 800,000 to 1,300,000 distinct CDR3 sequences, approximately 25% of them seen just once. The sample was also reused in another study, on T cells of mothers and their children. That source notes: All donors were healthy and Caucasian; they were a few mothers and their six children. Per mother, over 9 million TCR beta CDR3 reads were obtained; per child, about 3 million. Comparable shaping of TCR recombination output by thymic selection was observed in related and unrelated pairs.

The sequence was obtained from a girl aged 2 to 10 in good health. This chain connects TRBV19 to TRBJ2-7; D is uncertain. The sample taken for sequencing was blood. CDR3 region: CASQPSGRWILGQYF. CDR3 DNA sequence: TGTGCCAGTCAACCCTCGGGCCGGTGGATTCTAGGGCAGTACTTC.